The entry that follows covers one T cell receptor beta chain sequence. The antigen is not known. From the approximately 110-subject validation cohort, which was separate from the approximately 670-subject first cohort, the donors were drawn. The data derive from a study of cytomegalovirus exposure and HLA in healthy donors. Study-level points and caveats: A few chains tied to CMV proved CMV antigen-specific in vitro. TCR clusters originating in the first cohort tended to co-occur in the approximately 120 validation repertoires, according to a later analysis.

V was clipped by 8 bases and J by 9 bases; unmatched bases: 12. The CDR3 spans 15 residues. CDR1 and CDR2 (germline): SGHVS, FNYEAQ. The protocol was immunoSEQ multiplex PCR, while the TCRdb copy is restricted to in-frame clones and leaves out a portion. The sample lists a few hundred thousand clones, about nine tenths seen once, with approximately 3.1% in the top ten. Material for sequencing was PBMCs. The receptor was isolated from a woman aged 30 to 39 in good health and CMV-seronegative. The chain uses TRBV7-6 and TRBJ2-1, with 11 bases identical to TRBD2. Here the CDR3 reads CASCPTSGKTGEQFF. The DNA of the CDR3 is TGTGCCAGCTGTCCGACTAGCGGGAAGACTGGTGAGCAGTTCTTC.